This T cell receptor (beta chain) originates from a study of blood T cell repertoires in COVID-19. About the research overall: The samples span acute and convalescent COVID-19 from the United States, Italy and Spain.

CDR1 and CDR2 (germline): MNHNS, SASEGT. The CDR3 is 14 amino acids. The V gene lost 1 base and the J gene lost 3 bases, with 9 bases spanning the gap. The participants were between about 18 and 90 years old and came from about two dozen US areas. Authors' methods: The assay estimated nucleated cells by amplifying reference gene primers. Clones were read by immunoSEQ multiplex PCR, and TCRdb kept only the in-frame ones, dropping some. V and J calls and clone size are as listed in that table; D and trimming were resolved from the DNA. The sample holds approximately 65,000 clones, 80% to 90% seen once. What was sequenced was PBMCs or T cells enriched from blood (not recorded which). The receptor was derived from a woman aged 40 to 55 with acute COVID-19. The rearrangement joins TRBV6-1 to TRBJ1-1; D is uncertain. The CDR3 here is CASSEDVLDTEAFF. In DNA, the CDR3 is TGTGCCAGCAGTGAAGACGTCTTAGACACTGAAGCTTTCTTT.